A selection of T cell receptor beta chains follows, all from one sample in a study of T cell responses to AZD1222 COVID-19 vaccine. Repertoires were generated with immunoSEQ multiplex PCR, while TCRdb's copy carries only in-frame clones and drops some. The sample contains roughly 80,000 clones, about 91% of which appear only once. The sequenced sample was peripheral blood, obtained on day 0 of AZD1222 vaccination. All receptors come from an adult in good health. The CDR3 runs from the conserved cysteine through the conserved F or W. The D gene is left open where the match is weak. A row's size may be missing; if present it is once, few, many or a size class.

D gene	V gene	J gene	clone size	CDR3 DNA	CDR3 protein
TRBD1	TRBV5-1	TRBJ2-2	-	TGCGCCAGCAGCGTGGGACAGGGTTACACCGGGGAGCTGTTTTTT	CASSVGQGYTGELFF
TRBD1	TRBV7-9	TRBJ2-7	-	TGTGCCAGCAGCGGGAGAGAGGACAGGGGAAGCTCCTACGAGCAGTACTTC	CASSGREDRGSSYEQYF
-	TRBV29-1	TRBJ2-1	-	TGCAGCGTTCCATACTCCAGGGAGCAGTTCTTC	CSVPYSREQFF
TRBD1	TRBV11-3	TRBJ2-7	-	TGTGCCAGCAGCCTTGGACAGGGCTTGGGGGAGCAGTACTTC	CASSLGQGLGEQYF
-	TRBV12-2	TRBJ2-1	-	TGTGCAAGTCGCTTACACTCCAGCAAAACGGCGACATGGCTCCTCTCCTACAATGAGCAGTTCTTC	CASRLHSSKTATWLLSYNEQFF
TRBD2	TRBV19	TRBJ2-7	-	TGTGCCAGCACTAGGGCGGGAGCTCCCTACGAGCAGTACTTC	CASTRAGAPYEQYF
-	TRBV27	TRBJ1-2	-	TGTGCCAGCAGTTCCCGACAGGACTACTATGGCTACACCTTC	CASSSRQDYYGYTF
TRBD1	TRBV27	TRBJ1-2	-	TGTGCCAGCAAAACCCTAGGACAGGGGCGGTATGGCTACACCTTC	CASKTLGQGRYGYTF
TRBD1	TRBV10-3	TRBJ2-7	once	TGTGCCATCGAACCGGGACAGGGGGCCTACGAGCAGTACTTC	CAIEPGQGAYEQYF
TRBD1	TRBV28	TRBJ2-2	-	TGTGCCAGCAGTTCACCGGGACAGGGAATTGGGACCGGGGAGCTGTTTTTT	CASSSPGQGIGTGELFF
-	TRBV28	TRBJ2-3	-	TGTGCCAGCAGCGCCCTCGGAGATACGCAGTATTTT	CASSALGDTQYF
TRBD2	TRBV7-9	TRBJ2-3	-	TGTGCCAGCAGTCGAGCCACTAGCGGATCAGATACGCAGTATTTT	CASSRATSGSDTQYF
-	TRBV12-3/TRBV12-4	TRBJ1-1	-	TGTGCCAGCAGTGGCTCCGTGAACACTGAAGCTTTCTTT	CASSGSVNTEAFF
-	TRBV6-4	TRBJ2-2	-	TGTGCCAGCAGTCAGGGGAACACCGGGGAGCTGTTTTTT	CASSQGNTGELFF
-	TRBV9	TRBJ2-5	-	TGTGCCAGCAGCGTAGCCCCCCCGGGCGGGAAAATGGAGACCCAGTACTTC	CASSVAPPGGKMETQYF
TRBD1	TRBV3-1/TRBV3-2	TRBJ1-2	-	TGTGCCAGCAGCCTAGGGGGGGACAGCCCGATAGTCTATGGCTACACCTTC	CASSLGGDSPIVYGYTF
TRBD2	TRBV18	TRBJ2-3	-	TGTGCCAGCTCACCGTCAAGCGGGAGTGGGACAGATACGCAGTATTTT	CASSPSSGSGTDTQYF
-	TRBV5-1	TRBJ2-2	-	TGCGCCAGCAGCTTGGAGTATAGCCTAATGAACACCGGGGAGCTGTTTTTT	CASSLEYSLMNTGELFF
-	TRBV4-2	TRBJ1-2	-	TGTGCCAGCAGCCAAGACCGCGCCGGCTACTATGGCTACACCTTC	CASSQDRAGYYGYTF
-	TRBV19	TRBJ2-2	-	TGTGCCAGTAGTATTTTTGGTCTCGGGCGGGATTACGCCGGGGAGCTGTTTTTT	CASSIFGLGRDYAGELFF
-	TRBV5-1	TRBJ2-7	once	TGCGCCAGCAGCTATTCAACAGGCGCCGCTGACGAGCAGTACTTC	CASSYSTGAADEQYF
-	TRBV7-9	TRBJ1-1	-	TGTGCCAGCAAGGCATCATGGGGGTACACTGAAGCTTTCTTT	CASKASWGYTEAFF
TRBD1	TRBV5-1	TRBJ2-7	-	TGCGCCAGCAGCCCGATAGACAGGGCGTACTCCTACGAGCAGTACTTC	CASSPIDRAYSYEQYF
-	TRBV7-2	TRBJ2-7	-	TGTGCCAGCAGCCCCGAGGTAGGCAGCCCCTACGAGCAGTACTTC	CASSPEVGSPYEQYF
TRBD2	TRBV11-2	TRBJ2-1	-	TGTGCCAGCACGACCGTGGGGCGGGAGGGCCCCTTGTCGGTGCAGTTCTTC	CASTTVGREGPLSVQFF
-	TRBV5-4	TRBJ2-7	-	TGTGCCAGCAGCCAAGCCTCGGGACGCCAATCCTACGAGCAGTACTTC	CASSQASGRQSYEQYF
-	TRBV5-4	TRBJ1-2	-	TGTGCCAGCAGCTTGGGCCCCCCCGCCGGCGGCTACACCTTC	CASSLGPPAGGYTF
-	TRBV18	TRBJ2-3	-	TGTGCCAGCTCACCGGACACAGATACGCAGTATTTT	CASSPDTDTQYF
-	TRBV6-5	TRBJ1-2	-	TGTGCCCACAGCTTAGCCGACGAGGGCTACACCTTC	CAHSLADEGYTF
TRBD1	TRBV2	TRBJ2-1	-	TGTGCCAGCAGCCGACAGGGTAGGTCTAGGGAAGAGCAGTTCTTC	CASSRQGRSREEQFF
TRBD1	TRBV4-3	TRBJ2-1	-	TGCGCCAGCAGCCAAGTTTCGACAGGGGACCTTTACCCCGGCAATGAGCAGTTCTTC	CASSQVSTGDLYPGNEQFF
-	TRBV2	TRBJ1-6	-	TGTGCCAGCAGTGAATTTCTTCTCTCCGAGGCGTATAATTCACCCCTCCACTTT	CASSEFLLSEAYNSPLHF
-	TRBV6-2/TRBV6-3	TRBJ1-5	-	TGTGCCAGCAGTTCCAGGGGCAATCAGCCCCAGCATTTT	CASSSRGNQPQHF
-	TRBV27	TRBJ1-5	once	TGTGCCAGCAGTTTTAGCGGGGTCAATCAGCCCCAGCATTTT	CASSFSGVNQPQHF
-	TRBV18	TRBJ2-2	-	TGTGCCAGCTCAAGCCCGTGGCTAGCCGGCACCGGGGAGCTGTTTTTT	CASSSPWLAGTGELFF
-	TRBV10-3	TRBJ1-3	-	TGTGCCATCAGTGAGTCGAACCCAAGGACCCCTGGAAACACCATATATTTT	CAISESNPRTPGNTIYF
-	TRBV10-3	TRBJ1-5	-	TGTGCCATCAGTGAGGGTAGTTACAATCAGCCCCAGCATTTT	CAISEGSYNQPQHF
-	TRBV12-1	TRBJ1-6	-	-	CASSFAGGSPLHF
TRBD1	TRBV7-9	TRBJ2-3	-	TGTGCCAGCAGCTCGGGACAGAATACAGATACGCAGTATTTT	CASSSGQNTDTQYF
-	TRBV12-3/TRBV12-4	TRBJ2-3	once	TGTGCCAGCAGTTTAGCTGATACGCAGTATTTT	CASSLADTQYF
TRBD1	TRBV10-3	TRBJ1-1	-	TGTGCCATCAAGGGGGGACCTACAGGGGAATTGGAAGCTTTCTTT	CAIKGGPTGELEAFF
-	TRBV29-1	TRBJ2-1	-	TGCAGCGTCGGGGCGGGGCGGGACTCCTACAATGAGCAGTTCTTC	CSVGAGRDSYNEQFF